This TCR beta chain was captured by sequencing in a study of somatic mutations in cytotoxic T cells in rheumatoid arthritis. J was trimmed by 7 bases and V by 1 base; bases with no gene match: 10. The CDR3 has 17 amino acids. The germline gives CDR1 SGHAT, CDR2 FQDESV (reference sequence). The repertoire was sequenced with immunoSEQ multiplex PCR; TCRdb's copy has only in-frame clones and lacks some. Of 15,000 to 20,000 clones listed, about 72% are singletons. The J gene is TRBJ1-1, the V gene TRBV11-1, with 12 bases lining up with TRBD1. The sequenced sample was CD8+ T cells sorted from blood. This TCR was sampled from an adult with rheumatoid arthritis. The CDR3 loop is CASSLVGGTGGPYEAFF. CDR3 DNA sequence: TGTGCCAGCAGCTTAGTAGGGGGGACAGGGGGCCCCTATGAAGCTTTCTTT.